The sequence of this TCR beta chain was determined in a study of T-cell memory formation after mild COVID-19. A remark on this clonotype: Its antigen is undetermined.

TCRdb re-derived calls from the 5' RACE reads in MiXCR, one entry per CDR3 protein. The sample has some 450,000 distinct CDR3 sequences; 20% are singletons. Broader study findings: CD8+ contracting clones occupied EMRA, while CD4+ ones occupied mainly CM and EM.

The germline V and J ends were trimmed by 3 bases and 1 base, with 9 bases remaining between them. Germline V gene sequence: CDR1 SQVTM, CDR2 ANQGSEA. The CDR3 covers 13 residues. The sequence was collected from an adult woman who had mild COVID-19 (a few samples of this study predate the infection). Cell type and time point are not known. This chain links TRBV29-1 with TRBJ1-1; D remains ambiguous. The sample was PBMCs or a T cell subset sorted from them (not recorded which). CDR3: CSVERQKNTEAFF. CDR3 in DNA: TGCAGCGTTGAGAGGCAGAAGAACACTGAAGCTTTCTTT.